This T cell receptor beta chain was sequenced for a study of T cells in Graves' hyperthyroidism and ophthalmopathy. Diagnostic assessment was based on clinical symptoms, serum thyroxine and TRAb, thyroid ultrasound and orbital computed tomography. What was amplified from RNA transcripts were TCR beta CDR3 regions. With the HTBI primer set, the TCR CDR3 went through a first round of RT-PCR. MiXCR, run by TCRdb on the multiplex PCR reads, gives a single entry per CDR3 protein. The sample consists of about 700,000 distinct CDR3 sequences, just under 45% of them appearing once. The CDR3 contains 17 residues. CDR1 and CDR2 from the germline V gene are LNHDA and SQIVND (reference sequence). V shed 3 bases and J shed 4 bases, with 22 bases lying between them.

The genes are TRBV19 and TRBJ2-7; maybe TRBD2 (9 bases). The receptor comes from an adult man with Graves' disease, either hyperthyroidism or ophthalmopathy (not recorded which). Sequenced sample: peripheral blood or thyroid tissue (not recorded which). The CDR3 reads CASSISGTGLAYYEQYF. CDR3 nucleotide sequence: TGTGCCAGTAGTATTTCCGGGACAGGACTAGCGTATTACGAGCAGTACTTC. Variable domain in full (rest from reference TRBV19 and TRBJ2-7): DGGITQSPKYLFRKEGQNVTLSCEQNLNHDAMYWYRQDPGQGLRLIYYSQIVNDFQKGDIAEGYSVSREKKESFPLTVTSAQKNPTAFYLCASSISGTGLAYYEQYFGPGTRLTVT.